This T cell receptor (beta chain) was identified in a study of metastatic and nonmetastatic thyroid tumors. Whole-study context: Patients with malignant and benign thyroid disease provided blood and tumor or nodule tissue, whose repertoires were compared. Broader study findings: It was reported that TCR beta diversity was significantly higher in malignant thyroid tumors than benign nodules, in blood and tumor.

Germline loops: CDR1 MRHNA, CDR2 SNTAGT. The CDR3 contains 15 residues. V was pared by 0 bases and J by 0 bases, with 7 bases between. This clone was observed at least ten times. The antigen remains unidentified. The entire patient cohort was treatment-naive prior to thyroid surgery. In the study's own analysis: CDR3 differences across clinicopathological groups were used to build a distant-metastasis classifier for papillary thyroid cancer. TCRdb re-processed the PCR reads through MiXCR. TCRdb's processing, not the authors', yielded these V and J calls. The sample carries 80,000 to 85,000 clones, approximately 13% recorded once.

The sample was tumor tissue. The clonotype comes from a female donor with papillary thyroid cancer or a benign thyroid nodule (not recorded which). Some clones in this sample may be carry-over from other donors' samples. The chain is built from TRBV6-4 and TRBJ2-3; a weak D match, TRBD1 (6 bases). This CDR3 is CASSDSQGSTDTQYF. The CDR3 region has the DNA TGTGCCAGCAGTGACTCCCAGGGGAGCACAGATACGCAGTATTTT.